This is a list of T cell receptor beta chains from one sample in a study of regulatory T cells in long-lasting Graves disease. A single record per CDR3 protein comes from TCRdb applying MiXCR to the multiplex PCR reads. Of 700,000 or so distinct CDR3 sequences listed, approximately 29% are singletons. The sample in question was peripheral blood mononuclear cells (PBMCs), obtained when the disease was refractory, from a patient treated with antithyroid drugs. The source is a female donor with Graves disease. CDR3s include the opening cysteine and the closing phenylalanine or tryptophan. A D gene is named only where the DNA matches it firmly. A clone size is listed for some rows: how often the clone was seen (once, few, many), or a class if it is expanded.

clone_size | j_call | v_call | d_call | cdr3_aa | cdr3_nt
many | TRBJ2-5 | TRBV28 | NA | CASSLPGLQETQYF | TGTGCCAGCAGTTTGCCAGGGCTGCAAGAGACCCAGTACTTC
few | TRBJ2-7 | TRBV12-3/TRBV12-4 | NA | CASSPSSNLYEQYF | TGTGCCAGCAGCCCCTCCTCTAACCTTTACGAGCAGTACTTC
few | TRBJ1-2 | TRBV29-1 | TRBD1 | CSVEGYPTQGQENNYGYTF | TGCAGCGTTGAAGGTTATCCCACCCAGGGACAGGAGAATAACTATGGCTACACCTTC
many | TRBJ1-2 | TRBV2 | TRBD1 | CASIPGQGNYGYTF | TGTGCCAGCATTCCGGGACAGGGGAACTATGGCTACACCTTC
few | TRBJ2-1 | TRBV7-9 | TRBD2 | CASSLWLAGYNEQFF | TGTGCCAGCAGCTTATGGCTAGCGGGATACAATGAGCAGTTCTTC
NA | TRBJ1-1 | TRBV30 | NA | CAWSEGHRNTEAFF | TGTGCCTGGAGTGAGGGACACAGGAACACTGAAGCTTTCTTT
NA | TRBJ2-1 | TRBV6-5 | TRBD2 | CASSYSRSSGIHEQFF | TGTGCCAGCAGTTACTCGAGGTCTAGCGGGATTCATGAGCAGTTCTTC
many | TRBJ1-5 | TRBV6-1 | TRBD1 | CASSEAWDRYSNQPQHF | TGTGCCAGCAGTGAAGCTTGGGACAGGTATAGCAATCAGCCCCAGCATTTT
NA | TRBJ2-7 | TRBV4-1 | TRBD2 | CASSQVGSSGRYEQYF | TGCGCCAGCAGCCAAGTGGGTTCTAGCGGGAGGTACGAGCAGTACTTC
NA | TRBJ2-7 | TRBV11-2 | NA | CASSYDRLEQYF | TGTGCCAGCAGCTATGACAGGCTCGAGCAGTACTTC
few | TRBJ2-7 | TRBV5-1 | TRBD2 | CASTELAGGTYEQYF | TGCGCCAGCACAGAATTAGCGGGAGGGACCTACGAGCAGTACTTC
many | TRBJ2-7 | TRBV6-5 | TRBD1 | CASSLGQFYYEQYF | TGTGCCAGCAGTTTGGGACAGTTTTACTACGAGCAGTACTTC
few | TRBJ2-6 | TRBV2 | TRBD2 | CASSEALGASGRSGANVLTF | TGTGCCAGCAGTGAGGCCCTGGGGGCTAGCGGGCGCTCTGGGGCCAACGTCCTGACTTTC
NA | TRBJ1-5 | TRBV30 | NA | CAWNRRAIDQPQHF | TGTGCCTGGAACCGACGGGCAATCGATCAGCCCCAGCATTTT
few | TRBJ1-2 | TRBV6-2/TRBV6-3 | NA | CASSEFPQGGYNYGYTF | TGTGCCAGCAGTGAATTCCCTCAGGGAGGTTATAACTATGGCTACACCTTC
few | TRBJ2-5 | TRBV19 | NA | CASSIDGAPETQYF | TGTGCCAGTAGTATAGATGGGGCGCCAGAGACCCAGTACTTC
NA | TRBJ2-5 | TRBV7-2 | TRBD2 | CASSLDTSGQETQYF | TGTGCCAGCAGCTTAGATACTAGCGGCCAAGAGACCCAGTACTTC
few | TRBJ1-2 | TRBV27 | TRBD1 | CASSLRRDRGRLGYTF | TGTGCCAGCAGTTTACGCCGGGACAGGGGGCGCCTTGGCTACACCTTC
NA | TRBJ1-1 | TRBV6-2/TRBV6-3 | NA | CASSDRGVTEAFF | TGTGCCAGCAGTGATAGGGGGGTTACTGAAGCTTTCTTT
NA | TRBJ1-2 | TRBV28 | NA | CGDYGYTF | TGTGGGGACTATGGCTACACCTTC
NA | TRBJ1-1 | TRBV5-1 | NA | CASMDSHMNTEAFF | TGCGCCAGCATGGACAGCCACATGAACACTGAAGCTTTCTTT
few | TRBJ2-7 | TRBV7-2 | NA | CASSLGLGGYEQYF | TGTGCCAGCAGCTTAGGGCTTGGGGGGTACGAGCAGTACTTC
NA | TRBJ1-1 | TRBV19 | NA | CASSIKGDTEAFF | TGTGCCAGTAGTATCAAAGGGGACACTGAAGCTTTCTTT
NA | TRBJ2-7 | TRBV15 | NA | CATSRDPGVPYEQYF | TGTGCCACCAGCAGAGATCCCGGGGTCCCCTACGAGCAGTACTTC
many | TRBJ1-2 | TRBV2 | NA | CASTLRRTYGYTF | TGTGCCAGCACCCTTAGGCGGACCTATGGCTACACCTTC
few | TRBJ1-5 | TRBV7-2 | NA | CASSRLFGQPQHF | TGTGCCAGCAGCCGTTTGTTTGGTCAGCCCCAGCATTTT
NA | TRBJ1-2 | TRBV7-2 | NA | CASSLGLGQNYGYTF | TGTGCCAGCAGCTTAGGTTTAGGACAGAACTATGGCTACACCTTC
few | TRBJ1-4 | TRBV12-3/TRBV12-4 | NA | CASSGDRAREKLFF | TGTGCCAGCAGTGGAGATAGGGCACGTGAAAAACTGTTTTTT
NA | TRBJ1-4 | TRBV28 | NA | CASSSGSMTGKLFF | TGTGCCAGCAGTTCAGGGAGTATGACTGGAAAACTGTTTTTT
few | TRBJ2-5 | TRBV27 | TRBD2 | CASSPQGLAGEETQYF | TGTGCCAGCAGCCCTCAGGGGCTAGCGGGAGAAGAGACCCAGTACTTC
few | TRBJ1-6 | TRBV7-6 | TRBD1 | CASGRDRASNSPLHF | TGTGCCAGCGGCCGGGACAGGGCAAGCAATTCACCCCTCCACTTT
NA | TRBJ2-7 | TRBV7-9 | NA | CASSLKGGFLSYEQYF | TGTGCCAGCAGCTTAAAAGGAGGGTTTCTCTCTTACGAGCAGTACTTC
few | TRBJ1-1 | TRBV20-1 | TRBD1 | CSARLGGAVTEAFF | TGCAGTGCTAGATTAGGGGGCGCGGTCACTGAAGCTTTCTTT